This TCR beta chain appears in the sequencing data of a study of blood T cell repertoires in COVID-19 (TCRdb year 2020). About the study as a whole: Samples covering the acute and convalescent phases of COVID-19 were provided by collaborators in the United States, Italy and Spain. The prospective study material was composed of cDNA or gDNA derived from T cells, B-cell-depleted T cells, or PBMCs. Deeply sampled blood TCRbeta repertoires from subjects exposed to, actively infected with, or recovered from COVID-19 were included in the dataset. The repertoires were released in a freely available public database meant as a resource for research on the immune response to SARS-CoV-2. The samples were drawn from two sources: the first 160 participants of the ongoing ImmuneRACE study, and 1,254 subjects contributed by 6 global collaborators. Nearly every sample came with metadata listing a de-identified subject ID, COVID-19 status, age in years and sex. HLA class I and class II types, where available, came from metadata supplied by the sample provider rather than from assay-based typing. The study at large found these results: The quantity of clinical and demographic metadata differed by source and by participant and was supplied without curation.

Remarks on this clone: Its binding antigen is unknown. The record has no base qualities; no much larger clone is one base away.

Inclusive of the bounding cysteine and phenylalanine, the CDR3 is 13 residues long. The read is trimmed to its CDR3 DNA, 39 bases read in frame from base 1. Sequences SGHDN (CDR1) and FVKESK (CDR2) are obtained from the germline V gene. The germline V and J ends show losses of 1 base and 6 bases respectively, and no gene match explains 2 bases of the junction. Each collaborating institution followed its own protocols to collect whole blood in K2EDTA tubes. For TCRbeta analysis, collaborators shipped samples in one of three forms: frozen whole blood, isolated PBMCs, or DNA extracted from either of those sample types. TCRbeta CDR3 regions were amplified from genomic DNA using the immunoSEQ Assay, a bias-controlled multiplex PCR. The authors' pipeline ran thus. Within the assay, amplification of reference gene primers was used to estimate how many nucleated cells each sample contained. To quantify the absolute abundance of each unique TCRbeta CDR3 rearrangement, sequence reads were collapsed and filtered. For each sample, productive Simpson clonality was calculated as the square root of Simpson's diversity index over productive rearrangements. TCRdb's version of the immuneACCESS table is confined to in-frame rearrangements and falls short of the full clone set. An unresolved V gene accounts for under half of the shortfall where checked; the remainder is of unknown origin. V, J and clone size are those of that table, while D and trimming were read from the DNA. The sample contains some 20,000 clones, about 79% of them found a single time. The ten largest clones capture about 6% of the sample.

Sequenced material: peripheral blood. This clonotype was sampled from a human donor in a cohort sampled during active COVID-19. The chain was built from TRBV14 and TRBJ1-2, with 7 bases aligning to TRBD1. For the CDR3, the sequence is CASSQARGHGYTF. The nucleotide sequence is TGTGCCAGCAGCCAAGCTAGGGGGCATGGCTACACCTTC.